This T cell receptor (beta chain) was recorded in a study of beta chain features in type 1 diabetes. Study conclusions and caveats: Shortening that was moderate but significant affected the TCRB CDR3s of Type 1 diabetes patients in all four CD4+ subsets. Within the patient group, naive, central memory and Treg TCRB repertoires appeared more similar to each other than within healthy donors.

The CDR3 has 13 residues. Germline values: CDR1 SGHTA, CDR2 FQGNSA. The V end was cut by 3 bases, the J end by 0 bases, with 0 bases between. What was sequenced were expressed TCRB transcripts, since all of the isolated RNA had been reverse transcribed. An average of approximately 3.4 million reads was obtained for naive, central memory and regulatory T cell samples. Data came from immunoSEQ multiplex PCR; TCRdb stores just in-frame clones and leaves some out. The sample yields some 240,000 clones, roughly a tenth seen once. This clone came up many times. Its target is not known. The gene calls are TRBV7-2 and TRBJ2-6, with unresolved D. Sequenced material: central memory CD4+ T cells from blood. This clonotype originated in a man between 18 and 29 years old in good health. The CDR3 DNA sequence: TGTGCCAGCAGCTTCTCTGGGGCCAACGTCCTGACTTTC. Residues: CASSFSGANVLTF. Full variable domain (outside the CDR3, taken from reference TRBV7-2 and TRBJ2-6): GAGVSQSPSNKVTEKGKDVELRCDPISGHTALYWYRQSLGQGLEFLIYFQGNSAPDKSGLPSDRFSAERTGGSVSTLTIQRTQQEDSAVYLCASSFSGANVLTFGAGSRLTVL.